The 31 T cell receptor beta chains reported below all come from one sample, sequenced in a study of T cells after yellow fever vaccination. Each CDR3 protein gets one entry after TCRdb re-called the 5' RACE reads with MiXCR. The top ten hold roughly 18% of the sample, which has about 350,000 distinct CDR3 sequences, approximately 8% seen once. Sequences were derived from PBMCs, sampled around 45 days after the first yellow fever vaccination. These receptors were taken from a man between 18 and 35 years old who received the YFV17D yellow fever vaccine.

This clonotype has just a few counts. The chain employs TRBV7-6 and TRBJ2-7; TRBD2 aligns across 8 bases. The germline V gene encodes CDR1 SGHVS and CDR2 FNYEAQ. The CDR3 consists of 16 residues. Losses at the gene ends were 2 bases for V and 5 bases for J; bases not matched to a gene: 11. This CDR3 reads CASSLSLGGGPDEQYF. DNA of the CDR3: TGTGCCAGCAGCTTAAGTCTAGGCGGGGGGCCCGACGAGCAGTACTTC.

J is TRBJ2-5 and V is TRBV28, with 8 bases identical to TRBD2. CDR3 size: 15 residues. The V gene end was trimmed by 1 base and the J gene end by 1 base; junction bases not matched to a gene: 2. Germline-derived CDR1 and CDR2 are MDHEN and SYDVKM. CDR3 nucleotides: TGTGCCAGCAGTTTATTCGGACTAGCCCAAGAGACCCAGTACTTC. Translating it yields CASSLFGLAQETQYF.

Ten or more counts support this clonotype. The chain uses TRBV18 and TRBJ2-1, with D perhaps TRBD1 (5 bases). Germline loops: CDR1 KGHSH, CDR2 LQKENI. CDR3 length equals 12 residues. Trimming took 5 bases from V and 5 from J, leaving 7 bases between them. DNA for the CDR3: TGTGCCAGCTCAGTAGGGGACAATGAGCAGTTCTTC. This codes for CASSVGDNEQFF.

This clonotype has a handful of counts. The rearrangement links TRBV7-9 to TRBJ1-2; the D gene is possibly TRBD1 (5 bases). This CDR3 has 13 amino acids. V was shortened by 5 bases and J by 5 bases, with 12 bases between the two germline ends. Germline lookup yields CDR1 SEHNR and CDR2 FQNEAQ (reference sequence). CDR3 in DNA: TGTGCCAGCAGCCGCGGGACTCGGTATGGCTACACCTTC. Its protein product is CASSRGTRYGYTF.

The gene calls are TRBV29-1 and TRBJ2-1; D might be TRBD2 (7 bases). Germline CDR1 reads SQVTM; CDR2 reads ANQGSEA. The V and J ends lost 3 bases and 3 bases respectively, with 18 bases between them. There are 16 residues in the CDR3. The CDR3 nucleotides read TGCAGCGTTGAGGCGGGGGCCTCGGGGAGCTACAATGAGCAGTTCTTC. Protein: CSVEAGASGSYNEQFF.

This clonotype was picked up many times. CDR3 amino acids: CASSLGGFRGDNEQFF. In DNA, the CDR3 is TGTGCCAGCAGCTTGGGGGGATTTCGCGGAGACAATGAGCAGTTCTTC. The chain links TRBV5-4 to TRBJ2-1; D gene ambiguous. Germline V gene data show CDR1 as SGHNT and CDR2 as YYREEE (reference sequence). V was clipped by 0 bases and J by 5 bases, with 15 bases between them. This CDR3 is 16 amino acids long.

This clonotype came up many times. V gene TRBV5-1 combines with J gene TRBJ1-1; 9 bases line up with TRBD1. V lost 3 bases, J lost 6 bases, and 6 bases stayed unmatched. This CDR3 comprises 14 residues. The germline gives CDR1 SGHRS, CDR2 YFSETQ. The DNA of the CDR3 is TGCGCCAGCAGCTATTACAGGGGGCCTGCTGAAGCTTTCTTT. Amino acid sequence: CASSYYRGPAEAFF.

This clonotype has just a few counts. The chain couples TRBV4-1 to TRBJ2-1, with D unresolved. Germline CDR1 reads MGHRA; CDR2 reads YSYEKL. The CDR3 extends over 14 amino acids. Trimming pared 2 bases from V and 5 bases from J, leaving 10 bases between. The CDR3 nucleotides read TGCGCCAGCAGCCAACCCCGGTCCGACAATGAGCAGTTCTTC. Translated: CASSQPRSDNEQFF.

The genes are TRBV6-1 and TRBJ2-3, with 9 positions matching TRBD2. This CDR3 comprises 15 residues. CDR1 is MNHNS and CDR2 is SASEGT in the germline V gene. Germline trimming cut 10 bases from V and 6 bases from J; bases unmatched to any gene: 14. CDR3 sequence: CATGLSGGPPDTQYF. CDR3 in DNA: TGTGCCACCGGACTTAGCGGGGGCCCGCCCGATACGCAGTATTTT.

V and J are TRBV7-6 and TRBJ2-2; D is unresolved. The CDR3 contains 15 residues. V was cut by 2 bases and J by 1 base, with 8 bases left in between. CDR1 and CDR2 from the germline V gene are SGHVS and FNYEAQ. CDR3 loop: CASSLTWQNTGELFF. The CDR3 DNA follows: TGTGCCAGCAGCTTAACGTGGCAGAACACCGGGGAGCTGTTTTTT.

This clonotype was detected a few times. This chain links TRBV5-6 with TRBJ2-7; D unresolved. Germline V gene sequence: CDR1 SGHDT, CDR2 YYEEEE. This CDR3 region has 13 residues. Trimming took 0 bases from V and 2 from J, leaving 6 bases between them. The CDR3 loop is CASSLGRTYEQYF. CDR3 in DNA: TGTGCCAGCAGCTTGGGCAGGACCTACGAGCAGTACTTC.

The chain joins TRBV12-3 or TRBV12-4 to TRBJ2-1; no reliable D call. This CDR3 spans 12 amino acids. V shed 4 bases and J shed 10 bases, with 11 bases lying between them. DNA for the CDR3: TGTGCCAGCAGTTACGACACCGGAGAGCAGTTCTTC. Its translation is CASSYDTGEQFF.

This rearrangement joins TRBV12-3 or TRBV12-4 to TRBJ1-2; D gene unclear. V dropped 5 bases and J dropped 1 base, with 11 bases sitting between them. The CDR3 length is 14 residues. The CDR3 spells CASSLRQDNYGYTF. DNA of the CDR3: TGTGCCAGCAGTCTCCGTCAGGATAACTATGGCTACACCTTC.

V usage is TRBV7-8 and J usage is TRBJ1-6; D not certain. V was shortened by 9 bases and J by 9 bases, with 15 bases between the two germline ends. The CDR3 consists of 13 residues. Germline loops: CDR1 SGHVS, CDR2 FQNEAQ. The CDR3 loop is CASRGVMGSPLHF. The CDR3 coding sequence is TGTGCCAGTCGCGGGGTTATGGGTTCACCCCTCCACTTT.

This chain connects TRBV4-3 to TRBJ2-1; D unresolved. Germline-derived CDR1 and CDR2 are LGHNA and YSLEER. The CDR3 has 16 residues. V was shortened by 0 bases and J by 0 bases, with 9 bases between the two germline ends. CDR3 protein: CASSQETRSSYNEQFF. The CDR3 coding sequence is TGCGCCAGCAGCCAAGAAACAAGGAGCTCCTACAATGAGCAGTTCTTC.

This clonotype was found a few times. The chain has TRBV14 and TRBJ2-1; 12 positions match TRBD2. Per germline, CDR1 SGHDN and CDR2 FVKESK. V gave up 3 bases and J gave up 7 bases; unmatched junction bases: 4. The length of the CDR3 is 15 residues. The chain's CDR3 is CASSHLTSGGNEQFF. The CDR3 DNA reads TGTGCCAGCAGCCACCTGACTAGCGGGGGTAATGAGCAGTTCTTC.

The chain carries TRBV6-1 and TRBJ1-2, with 8 bases identical to TRBD1. Germline loops: CDR1 MNHNS, CDR2 SASEGT. This CDR3 has 14 residues. V lost 6 bases and J lost 8; bases outside the gene matches: 11. The CDR3 is CASRPRTGWSGYTF. The DNA of the CDR3 is TGTGCCAGCAGACCCCGGACAGGGTGGAGCGGCTACACCTTC.

This clonotype was counted only a few times. One end of the junction fails to match germline, which may point to a read error. The CDR3 region is CHPHPPGRDKAFF. The CDR3 region has the DNA TGCCACCCGCACCCTCCGGGGCGGGATAAAGCTTTCTTT. This chain uses TRBV6-2 or TRBV6-3 with TRBJ1-1, with D possibly being TRBD1 (5 bases). The germline CDR1 and CDR2 sequences are MNHEY and SVGEGT. CDR3 length: 13 residues.

This rearrangement joins TRBV18 to TRBJ2-7; D is undetermined. The CDR3 consists of 15 residues. The germline V gene encodes CDR1 KGHSH and CDR2 LQKENI. Trimming shortened V by 4 bases and J by 2 bases, and 15 bases separated the two germline ends. This CDR3 is CASSQPAKAAYEQYF. CDR3 DNA: TGTGCCAGCTCACAACCCGCGAAGGCAGCCTACGAGCAGTACTTC.

This clonotype showed up just a few times. The chain couples TRBV19 to TRBJ1-1, with a tentative D call TRBD1 (5 bases). CDR3 size: 12 residues. The V and J ends lost 9 bases and 5 bases respectively, with 13 bases between them. Germline values: CDR1 LNHDA, CDR2 SQIVND (reference sequence). CDR3 in DNA: TGTGCCAGCCGCAGGGCGAAGACTGAAGCTTTCTTT. This sequence encodes CASRRAKTEAFF. Using reference TRBV19 and TRBJ1-1 for the parts outside the CDR3, the full variable domain is DGGITQSPKYLFRKEGQNVTLSCEQNLNHDAMYWYRQDPGQGLRLIYYSQIVNDFQKGDIAEGYSVSREKKESFPLTVTSAQKNPTAFYLCASRRAKTEAFFGQGTRLTVV.

This sequence joins TRBV5-1 and TRBJ2-7; D is perhaps TRBD1 or TRBD2 (6 bases each). Germline V gives CDR1 SGHRS, CDR2 YFSETQ. Trimming shortened V by 0 bases and J by 3 bases, and 13 bases separated the two germline ends. The length of the CDR3 is 15 residues. The CDR3 DNA follows: TGCGCCAGCAGCTTGGGACCTGGAGGGGGCTACGAGCAGTACGTC. Translating it yields CASSLGPGGGYEQYV.

This clonotype was counted at least ten times. The V and J genes are TRBV3-1 and TRBJ1-2; tentative D call: TRBD1 (6 bases). Germline V CDR1 and CDR2: LGHDT, YNNKEL (reference sequence). The CDR3 length is 13 residues. V lost 1 base to trimming and J lost 5 bases, with 8 bases between them. The CDR3 sequence: CASSQGTAYGYTF. The CDR3 DNA is TGTGCCAGCAGCCAAGGGACAGCTTATGGCTACACCTTC.

This chain connects TRBV27 to TRBJ1-2, with 7 bases lining up with TRBD1. CDR3 length: 13 amino acids. Germline CDR1 is MNHEY and CDR2 is SMNVEV (reference sequence). J lost 6 bases, V lost 5 bases, and 6 bases had no gene match. The CDR3: CASSPRGRDGYTF. CDR3 nucleotides: TGTGCCAGCAGTCCAAGGGGGCGAGATGGCTACACCTTC.

This clonotype was seen more than once but under ten times. A much larger clone differs by one base, so this may be a read error. The chain carries TRBV11-2 and TRBJ1-2; D is undetermined. Trimming shortened V by 3 bases and J by 1 base, and 3 bases separated the two germline ends. The germline V gene has CDR1 SGHAT and CDR2 FQNNGV. This CDR3 has 12 residues. The CDR3 reads CASSFDNYGYTF. CDR3 bases: TGTGCCAGCAGCTTCGATAACTATGGCTACACCTTC.

This clonotype was recorded many times. The rearrangement links TRBV20-1 to TRBJ2-7; 7 bases are a match to TRBD2. The CDR3 is 14 residues long. The V segment lost 0 bases and the J segment 1 base; nucleotides outside the gene matches: 3. The germline CDR1 and CDR2 sequences are DFQATT and SNEGSKA (reference sequence). CDR3 coding DNA: TGCAGTGCTAGAGATCTGGGACTATCCTACGAGCAGTACTTC. Its translation: CSARDLGLSYEQYF.

This chain joins TRBV28 and TRBJ2-2; 7 positions agree with TRBD2. Germline V gives CDR1 MDHEN, CDR2 SYDVKM. V lost 7 bases, J lost 0 bases, and 5 bases stayed unmatched. The CDR3 runs to 15 residues. Written as DNA, the CDR3 is TGTGCCAGCATCTCCGGGGGGTCGAACACCGGGGAGCTGTTTTTT. Amino acid sequence: CASISGGSNTGELFF. Supplemented by reference TRBV28 and TRBJ2-2, the full variable domain reads DVKVTQSSRYLVKRTGEKVFLECVQDMDHENMFWYRQDPGLGLRLIYFSYDVKMKEKGDIPEGYSVSREKKERFSLILESASTNQTSMYLCASISGGSNTGELFFGEGSRLTVL.

The V gene is TRBV11-2, the J gene TRBJ1-3; TRBD1 is a possible D gene (5 bases). The length of the CDR3 is 18 residues. Germline lookup yields CDR1 SGHAT and CDR2 FQNNGV. The V gene lost 1 base and the J gene lost 1 base, with 17 bases spanning the gap. The DNA for the CDR3 is TGTGCCAGCAGCTTAGGGTGGGCAGGGACCCTTTCTGGAAACACCATATATTTT. Translated: CASSLGWAGTLSGNTIYF.

The sample holds a few counts of this clonotype. This rearrangement joins TRBV7-2 to TRBJ2-7, with D possibly TRBD1 on 5 matching bases. Germline CDR1 reads SGHTA; CDR2 reads FQGNSA. V was trimmed by 7 bases and J by 2 bases, leaving 18 bases between them. This CDR3 region has 15 residues. The CDR3 sequence: CASTLVQGLTYEQYF. In DNA, the CDR3 is TGTGCCAGCACCCTAGTCCAGGGCTTGACCTACGAGCAGTACTTC.

This clonotype was recorded a few times. This rearrangement joins TRBV6-2 or TRBV6-3 to TRBJ2-4, with 10 bases identical to TRBD2. CDR1 and CDR2 (germline): MNHEY, SVGEGT. The length of the CDR3 is 15 residues. Losses at the gene ends were 6 bases for V and 6 bases for J; bases not matched to a gene: 8. In nucleotides, the CDR3 is TGTGCCAGCAGACCCGCCTTAGCGGGGGGAAACATTCAGTACTTC. Translating it yields CASRPALAGGNIQYF.

This clonotype was picked up many times. The chain links TRBV29-1 to TRBJ2-5, with 7 bases matching TRBD1. J gave up 5 bases and V 6 bases, and 12 bases lay outside the gene matches. CDR3 length equals 14 residues. Germline CDR1 is SQVTM and CDR2 is ANQGSEA. CDR3 nucleotide sequence: TGCAGCGTCCAACCTTCCGGGACAGCGGAGACCCAGTACTTC. Protein sequence: CSVQPSGTAETQYF.

CDR3 nucleotide sequence: TGTGCCACCACGGGGGGCGGGGGAGCAGATACGCAGTATTTT. Encoded protein: CATTGGGGADTQYF. The chain employs TRBV10-3 and TRBJ2-3; D might be TRBD2 (7 bases). V lost 10 bases, J lost 4 bases, and 18 bases lay in between. The CDR3 loop spans 14 amino acids. Germline loops: CDR1 ENHRY, CDR2 SYGVKD.